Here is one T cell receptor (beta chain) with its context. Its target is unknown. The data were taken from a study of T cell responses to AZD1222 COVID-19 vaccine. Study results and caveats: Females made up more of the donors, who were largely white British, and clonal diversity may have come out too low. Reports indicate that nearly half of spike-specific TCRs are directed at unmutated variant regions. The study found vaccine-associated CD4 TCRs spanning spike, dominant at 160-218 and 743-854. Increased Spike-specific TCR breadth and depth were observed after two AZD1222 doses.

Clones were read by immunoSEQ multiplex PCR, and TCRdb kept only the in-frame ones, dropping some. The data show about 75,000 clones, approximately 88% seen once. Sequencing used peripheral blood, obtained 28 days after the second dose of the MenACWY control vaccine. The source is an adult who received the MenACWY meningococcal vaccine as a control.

CDR3 sequence: CASSLVGNMNTEAFF. CDR3 nucleotide sequence: TGTGCCAGCAGCTTGGTGGGTAACATGAACACTGAAGCTTTCTTT. This chain links TRBV5-6 with TRBJ1-1; D not resolved. The CDR3 loop spans 15 amino acids. With 0 bases removed from V and 0 bases from J, the gap between germline ends came to 9 bases. CDR1 and CDR2 from the germline V gene are SGHDT and YYEEEE.